This T cell receptor (beta chain) was obtained from a study of T cell repertoires in cytomegalovirus infection. The CDR3 totals 15 residues. After removal of 4 bases from V and 5 bases from J, the junction contained 8 bases not matched to a gene. Looked up from germline, CDR1 is SGHDN and CDR2 is FVKESK. One entry per CDR3 protein, called by TCRdb with MiXCR from the reads. The repertoire consists of roughly 860,000 distinct CDR3 sequences, with approximately 32% occurring once and the leading ten covering around 12%. Of note for this clonotype: Antigen unknown.

The genes are TRBV14 and TRBJ2-1; the match to TRBD1 covers 7 bases. The specimen comprised cultured CD8+ T cells from PBMCs, sampled from culture after CMV antigen stimulation. The TCR was taken from a human donor in good health (CMV status not recorded). Some clones in this sample may be carry-over from other donors' samples. CDR3 sequence (DNA): TGTGCCAGCAGCCTCTTCCGGACAGGCAACAATGAGCAGTTCTTC. This translates into CASSLFRTGNNEQFF.